What follows are 2 T cell receptor beta chains derived from one specimen sequenced in a study of T cell repertoires in cytomegalovirus infection. These TCRs are of unknown antigen specificity. TCRdb reprocessed the reads with MiXCR, giving one entry per CDR3 protein. The sample carries 600,000 to 700,000 distinct CDR3 sequences, 30% to 35% recorded once. Material: cultured PBMCs, obtained from culture after CMV antigen stimulation. All receptors come from a human donor in good health (CMV status not recorded). Some clones in this sample may be carry-over from other donors' samples.

J is TRBJ2-7 and V is TRBV20-1; D remains ambiguous. The germline V gene has CDR1 DFQATT and CDR2 SNEGSKA (reference sequence). CDR3 length: 15 amino acids. Trimming shortened V by 2 bases and J by 2 bases, and 16 bases separated the two germline ends. Written as DNA, the CDR3 is TGCAGTGCTAGAATCTCGCCGAACGTTGCCTACGAGCAGTACTTC. Encoded protein: CSARISPNVAYEQYF.

The chain couples TRBV19 to TRBJ2-3; D assignment may be TRBD1 or TRBD2 (6 bases each). The V gene's germline CDR1 is LNHDA and CDR2 SQIVND (reference sequence). Trimming stripped 3 bases from V and 0 bases from J, with 16 bases between. The CDR3 consists of 17 residues. CDR3 nucleotide sequence: TGTGCCAGTAGTATGTCCCTGTGGGGGGCTAGCACAGATACGCAGTATTTT. It is translated as CASSMSLWGASTDTQYF.